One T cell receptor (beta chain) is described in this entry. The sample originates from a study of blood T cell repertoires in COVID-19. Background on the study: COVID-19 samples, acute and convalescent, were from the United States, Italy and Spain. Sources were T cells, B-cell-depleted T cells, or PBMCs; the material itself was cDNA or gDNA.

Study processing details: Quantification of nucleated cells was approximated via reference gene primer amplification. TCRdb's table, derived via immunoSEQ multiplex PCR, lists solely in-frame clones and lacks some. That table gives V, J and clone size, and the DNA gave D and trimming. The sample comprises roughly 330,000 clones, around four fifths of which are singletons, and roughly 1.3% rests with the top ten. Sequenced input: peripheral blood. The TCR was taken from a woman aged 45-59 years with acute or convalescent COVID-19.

The CDR3 DNA is TGTGCCTGGACCACTAAAACAACTAATGAAAAACTGTTTTTT. Encoded protein: CAWTTKTTNEKLFF. The V call is TRBV30, the J call TRBJ1-4; no clear D. The CDR3 loop spans 14 amino acids. Trimming took off 4 bases at V and 0 bases at J, with 9 bases between the two ends. Germline CDR1 reads GTSNPN; CDR2 reads SVGIG (reference sequence). Complete variable domain (other parts from reference TRBV30 and TRBJ1-4): SQTIHQWPATLVQPVGSPLSLECTVEGTSNPNLYWYRQAAGRGLQLLFYSVGIGQISSEVPQNLSASRPQDRQFILSSKKLLLSDSGFYLCAWTTKTTNEKLFFGSGTQLSVL.